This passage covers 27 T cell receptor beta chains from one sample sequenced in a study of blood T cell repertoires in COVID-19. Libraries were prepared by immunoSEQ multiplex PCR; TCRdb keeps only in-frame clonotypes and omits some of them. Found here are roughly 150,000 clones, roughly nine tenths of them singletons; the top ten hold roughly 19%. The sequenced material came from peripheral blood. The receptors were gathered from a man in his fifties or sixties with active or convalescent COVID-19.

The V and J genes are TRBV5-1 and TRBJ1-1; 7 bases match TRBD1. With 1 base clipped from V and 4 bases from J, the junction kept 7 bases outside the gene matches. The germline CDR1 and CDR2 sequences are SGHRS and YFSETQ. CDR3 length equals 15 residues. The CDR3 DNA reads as TGCGCCAGCAGCTTGTCAACAGGGGATGTCACTGAAGCTTTCTTT. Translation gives CASSLSTGDVTEAFF.

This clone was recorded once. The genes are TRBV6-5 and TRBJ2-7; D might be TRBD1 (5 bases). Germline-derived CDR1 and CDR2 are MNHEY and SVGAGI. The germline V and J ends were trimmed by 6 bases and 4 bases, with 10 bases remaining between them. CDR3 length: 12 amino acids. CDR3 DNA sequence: TGTGCCAGCAGGGGGCAGGGATACGAGCAGTACTTC. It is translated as CASRGQGYEQYF.

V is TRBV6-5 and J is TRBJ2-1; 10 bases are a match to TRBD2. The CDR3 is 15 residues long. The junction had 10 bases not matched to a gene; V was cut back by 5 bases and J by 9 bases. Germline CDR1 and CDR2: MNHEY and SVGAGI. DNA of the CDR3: TGTGCCAGCAGTAAGCAAGCGGGGGGGCATGGTGAGCAGTTCTTC. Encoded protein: CASSKQAGGHGEQFF.

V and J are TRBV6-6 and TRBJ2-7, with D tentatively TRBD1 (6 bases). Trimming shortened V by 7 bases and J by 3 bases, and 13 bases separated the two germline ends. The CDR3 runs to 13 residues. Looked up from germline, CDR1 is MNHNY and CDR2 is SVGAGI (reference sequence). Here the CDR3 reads CASTLSDSYEQYF. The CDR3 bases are TGTGCCAGCACCCTTTCGGACAGCTACGAGCAGTACTTC.

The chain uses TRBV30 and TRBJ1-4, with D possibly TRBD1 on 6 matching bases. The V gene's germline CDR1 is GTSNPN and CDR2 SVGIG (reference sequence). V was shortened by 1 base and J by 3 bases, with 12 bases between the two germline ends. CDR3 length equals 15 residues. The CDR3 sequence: CAWSADRFSNEKLFF. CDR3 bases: TGTGCCTGGAGTGCCGACAGGTTTTCTAATGAAAAACTGTTTTTT.

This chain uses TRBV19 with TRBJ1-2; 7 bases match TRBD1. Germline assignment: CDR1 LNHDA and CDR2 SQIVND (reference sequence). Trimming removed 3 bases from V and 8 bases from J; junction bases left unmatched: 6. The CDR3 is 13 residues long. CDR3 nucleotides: TGTGCCAGTAGTATTGGACAGGAAGGGGGCTACACCTTC. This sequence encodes CASSIGQEGGYTF.

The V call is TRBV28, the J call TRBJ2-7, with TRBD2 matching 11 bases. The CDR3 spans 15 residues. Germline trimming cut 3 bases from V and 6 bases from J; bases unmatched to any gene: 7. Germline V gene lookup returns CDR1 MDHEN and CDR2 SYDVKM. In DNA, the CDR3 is TGTGCCAGCAGTTTCGTTTCTAGCGGGGGGTTCGAGCAGTACTTC. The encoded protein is CASSFVSSGGFEQYF.

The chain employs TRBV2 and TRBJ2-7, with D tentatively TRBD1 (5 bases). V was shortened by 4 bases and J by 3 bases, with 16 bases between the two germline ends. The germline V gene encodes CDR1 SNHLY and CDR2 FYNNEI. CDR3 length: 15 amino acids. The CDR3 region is CASSGLAAGLYEQYF. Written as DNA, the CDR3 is TGTGCCAGCAGTGGTTTGGCGGCAGGGCTCTACGAGCAGTACTTC. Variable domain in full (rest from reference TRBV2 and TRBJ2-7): EPEVTQTPSHQVTQMGQEVILRCVPISNHLYFYWYRQILGQKVEFLVSFYNNEISEKSEIFDDQFSVERPDGSNFTLKIRSTKLEDSAMYFCASSGLAAGLYEQYFGPGTRLTVT.

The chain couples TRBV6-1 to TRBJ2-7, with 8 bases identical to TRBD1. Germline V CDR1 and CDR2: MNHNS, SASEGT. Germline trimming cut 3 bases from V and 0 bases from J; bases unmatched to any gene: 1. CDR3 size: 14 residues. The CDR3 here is CASSETGDSYEQYF. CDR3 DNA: TGTGCCAGCAGTGAGACAGGGGACTCCTACGAGCAGTACTTC.

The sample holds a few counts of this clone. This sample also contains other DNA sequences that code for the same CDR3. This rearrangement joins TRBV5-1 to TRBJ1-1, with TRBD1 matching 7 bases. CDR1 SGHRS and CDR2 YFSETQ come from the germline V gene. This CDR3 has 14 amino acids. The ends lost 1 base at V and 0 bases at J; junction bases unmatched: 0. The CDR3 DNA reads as TGCGCCAGCAGCTTGACAGGGGTGAACACTGAAGCTTTCTTT. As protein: CASSLTGVNTEAFF.

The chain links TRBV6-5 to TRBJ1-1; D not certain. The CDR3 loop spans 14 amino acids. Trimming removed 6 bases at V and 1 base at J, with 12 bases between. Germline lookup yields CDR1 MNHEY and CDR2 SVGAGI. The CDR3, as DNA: TGTGCCAGCAGCTTTTCACTTAGGAACACTGAAGCTTTCTTT. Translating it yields CASSFSLRNTEAFF.

For the CDR3, the DNA is TGTGCCATCAGACCTCATAGTGATAGCACAGATACGCAGTATTTT. As protein: CAIRPHSDSTDTQYF. The V gene is TRBV10-3, the J gene TRBJ2-3; D remains unclear. Germline-derived CDR1 and CDR2 are ENHRY and SYGVKD. The CDR3 consists of 15 residues. Trimming cost V 6 bases and J 0 bases, with 13 bases left between them.

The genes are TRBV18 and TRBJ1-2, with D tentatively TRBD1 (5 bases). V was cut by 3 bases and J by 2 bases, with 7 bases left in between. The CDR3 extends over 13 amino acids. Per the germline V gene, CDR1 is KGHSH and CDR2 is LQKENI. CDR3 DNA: TGTGCCAGCTCACCTCGACAGAACTATGGCTACACCTTC. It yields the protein CASSPRQNYGYTF.

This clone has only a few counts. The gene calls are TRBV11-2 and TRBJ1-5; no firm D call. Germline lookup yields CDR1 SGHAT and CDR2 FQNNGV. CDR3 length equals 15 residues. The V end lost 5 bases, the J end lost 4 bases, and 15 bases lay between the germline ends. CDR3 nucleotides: TGTGCCAGCAGCGCCGACACGGGGTGGAATCAGCCCCAGCATTTT. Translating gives CASSADTGWNQPQHF.

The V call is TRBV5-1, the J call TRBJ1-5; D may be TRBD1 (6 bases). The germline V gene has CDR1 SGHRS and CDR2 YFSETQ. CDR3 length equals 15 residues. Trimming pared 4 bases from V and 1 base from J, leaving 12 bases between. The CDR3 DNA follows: TGCGCCAGCAGCACAGGGTCGGACAGCAATCAGCCCCAGCATTTT. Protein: CASSTGSDSNQPQHF.

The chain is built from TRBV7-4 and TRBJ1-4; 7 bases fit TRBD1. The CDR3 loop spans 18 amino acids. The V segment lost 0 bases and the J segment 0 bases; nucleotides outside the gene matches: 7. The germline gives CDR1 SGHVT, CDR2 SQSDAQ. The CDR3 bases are TGTGCCAGCAGCTTAGCCGAGACAGGGTCGGCAACTAATGAAAAACTGTTTTTT. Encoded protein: CASSLAETGSATNEKLFF.

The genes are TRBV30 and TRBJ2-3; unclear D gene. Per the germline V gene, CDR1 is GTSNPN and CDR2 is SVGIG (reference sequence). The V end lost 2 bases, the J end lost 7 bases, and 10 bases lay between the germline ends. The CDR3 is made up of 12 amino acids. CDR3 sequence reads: CAWSSGPNTQYF. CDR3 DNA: TGTGCCTGGAGTTCAGGCCCAAATACGCAGTATTTT.

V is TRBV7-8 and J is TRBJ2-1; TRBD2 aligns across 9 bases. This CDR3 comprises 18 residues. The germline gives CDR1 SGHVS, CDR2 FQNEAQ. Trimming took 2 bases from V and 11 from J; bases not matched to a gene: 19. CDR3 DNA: TGTGCCAGCAGCTTATCTAGCGGGGCCCTTCCTACAATTGGAAAGCAGTTCTTC. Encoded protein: CASSLSSGALPTIGKQFF.

The CDR3 DNA is TGCAGCGTAGCCGGGACAGGGGGTTACGAGCAGTACTTC. It translates to CSVAGTGGYEQYF. The rearrangement links TRBV29-1 to TRBJ2-7, with 11 bases aligning to TRBD1. CDR1 is SQVTM, CDR2 ANQGSEA, per germline. V gave up 6 bases and J gave up 4 bases; unmatched junction bases: 5. This CDR3 is built from 13 residues.

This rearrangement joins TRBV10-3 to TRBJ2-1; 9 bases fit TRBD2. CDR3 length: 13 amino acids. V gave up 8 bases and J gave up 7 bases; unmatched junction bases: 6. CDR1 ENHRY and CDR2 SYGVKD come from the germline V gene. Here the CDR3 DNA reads TGTGCCATCCGGGGCGGGGGGGCGAATGAGCAGTTCTTC. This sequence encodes CAIRGGGANEQFF.

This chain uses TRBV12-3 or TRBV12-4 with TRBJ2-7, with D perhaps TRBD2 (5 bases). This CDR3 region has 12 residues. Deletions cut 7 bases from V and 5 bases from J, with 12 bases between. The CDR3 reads CASTNRGNEQYF. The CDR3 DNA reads TGTGCCAGCACAAATAGAGGGAACGAGCAGTACTTC.

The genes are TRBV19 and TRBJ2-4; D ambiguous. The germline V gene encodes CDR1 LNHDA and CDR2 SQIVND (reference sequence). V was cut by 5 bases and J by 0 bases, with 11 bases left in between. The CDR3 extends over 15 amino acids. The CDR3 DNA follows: TGTGCCAGTAGTTCCGGAGTTTTAGCCAAAAACATTCAGTACTTC. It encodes CASSSGVLAKNIQYF.

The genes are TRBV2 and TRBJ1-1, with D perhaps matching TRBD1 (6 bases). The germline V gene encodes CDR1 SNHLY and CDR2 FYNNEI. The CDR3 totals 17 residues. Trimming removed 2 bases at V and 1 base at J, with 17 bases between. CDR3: CASSENGNWGQNTEAFF. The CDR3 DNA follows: TGTGCCAGCAGTGAAAACGGTAATTGGGGACAGAACACTGAAGCTTTCTTT.

CDR3 sequence reads: CASSGRVRDSYNSPLHF. Written as DNA, the CDR3 is TGTGCCAGCAGCGGAAGGGTCAGGGACAGTTATAATTCACCCCTCCACTTT. The gene calls are TRBV7-9 and TRBJ1-6; 7 bases are a match to TRBD1. Germline V gene data show CDR1 as SEHNR and CDR2 as FQNEAQ (reference sequence). Trimming removed 5 bases from V and 4 bases from J; junction bases left unmatched: 11. The CDR3 consists of 17 residues.

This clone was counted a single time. The CDR3 reads CASSFRTGVTTGELFF. The CDR3, as DNA: TGTGCCAGCAGCTTCCGAACAGGGGTAACAACCGGGGAGCTGTTTTTT. The chain has TRBV11-2 and TRBJ2-2; 7 bases fit TRBD1. This CDR3 is built from 16 residues. Germline CDR1 reads SGHAT; CDR2 reads FQNNGV. Trimming took 3 bases from V and 5 from J; bases not matched to a gene: 9.

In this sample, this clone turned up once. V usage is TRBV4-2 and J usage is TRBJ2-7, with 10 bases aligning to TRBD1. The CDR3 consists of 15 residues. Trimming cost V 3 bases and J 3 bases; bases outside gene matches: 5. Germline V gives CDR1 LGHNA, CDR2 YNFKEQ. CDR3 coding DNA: TGTGCCAGCAGCCAGCCGGGACAGGGGCTCTACGAGCAGTACTTC. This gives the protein CASSQPGQGLYEQYF.

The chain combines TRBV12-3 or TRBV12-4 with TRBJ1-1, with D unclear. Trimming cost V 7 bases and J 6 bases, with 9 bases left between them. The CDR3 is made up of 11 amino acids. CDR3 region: CASTLRAEAFF. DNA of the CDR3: TGTGCCAGCACCTTGAGGGCTGAAGCTTTCTTT.